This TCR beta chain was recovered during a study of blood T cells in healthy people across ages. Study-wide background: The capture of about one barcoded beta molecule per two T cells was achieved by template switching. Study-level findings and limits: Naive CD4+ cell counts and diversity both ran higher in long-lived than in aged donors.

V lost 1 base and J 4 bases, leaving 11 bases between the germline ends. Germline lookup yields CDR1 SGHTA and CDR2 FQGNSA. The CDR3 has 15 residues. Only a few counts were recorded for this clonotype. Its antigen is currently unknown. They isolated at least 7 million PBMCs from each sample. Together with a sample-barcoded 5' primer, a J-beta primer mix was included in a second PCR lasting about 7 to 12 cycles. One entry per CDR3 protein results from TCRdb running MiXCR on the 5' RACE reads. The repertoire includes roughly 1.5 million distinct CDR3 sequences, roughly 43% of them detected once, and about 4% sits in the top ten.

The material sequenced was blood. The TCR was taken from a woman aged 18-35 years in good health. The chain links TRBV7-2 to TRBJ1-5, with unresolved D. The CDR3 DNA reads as TGTGCCAGCAGCTTAGGTGGCAGCTTTAATCAGCCCCAGCATTTT. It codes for CASSLGGSFNQPQHF.